This TCR beta chain was observed in a study of T cell responses to AZD1222 COVID-19 vaccine. General study results and limits: Spike-specific TCR breadth and depth rose after two AZD1222 doses. The study found vaccine-associated CD4 TCRs spanning spike, dominant at 160-218 and 743-854. Repertoires were collected only later (after the peak T cell response had occurred).

This table comes from immunoSEQ multiplex PCR, and its TCRdb copy is limited to in-frame clones, with some not included. Altogether 20,000 to 30,000 clones are present, around 87% being singletons, with the ten largest covering 7.8%. To note about this clone: Antigen: not known.

Analyses pooled second doses at about 4 or about 12 weeks. With 2 bases removed from V and 10 bases from J, the gap between germline ends came to 6 bases. Germline assignment: CDR1 SNHLY and CDR2 FYNNEI. This CDR3 has 12 amino acids. The chain links TRBV2 to TRBJ1-6; D ambiguous. The TCR sequence derives from an adult who received the AZD1222 COVID-19 vaccine. The sample consisted of peripheral blood, taken 28 days after the second AZD1222 dose. CDR3 coding DNA: TGTGCCAGCAGTGAACAGGAGTCACCCCTCCACTTT. The encoded protein is CASSEQESPLHF. The full variable domain, with the rest looked up from reference TRBV2 and TRBJ1-6, is EPEVTQTPSHQVTQMGQEVILRCVPISNHLYFYWYRQILGQKVEFLVSFYNNEISEKSEIFDDQFSVERPDGSNFTLKIRSTKLEDSAMYFCASSEQESPLHFGNGTRLTVT.